Below are 14 T cell receptor beta chains sequenced from a single sample in a study of tumour-infiltrating T cells in Burkitt lymphoma. Clones were read by immunoSEQ multiplex PCR, and TCRdb kept only the in-frame ones, dropping some. The table lists roughly 800 clones, around four fifths of them singletons, with roughly 30% in the top ten. The source material was tumor tissue. The receptors shown here come from a human donor with diffuse large B-cell lymphoma. Some clones in this sample may be carry-over from other donors' samples.

CDR3 bases: TGTGCCAGCAGTTTCTCAGGGTCCTATAATTCACCCCTCCACTTT. Protein: CASSFSGSYNSPLHF. V is TRBV28 and J is TRBJ1-6, with D possibly TRBD1 on 5 matching bases. Trimming left V 3 bases short and J 1 base short, with 7 bases between. Per germline, CDR1 MDHEN and CDR2 SYDVKM. The CDR3 is 15 amino acids.

This clone has just one count. The chain has TRBV28 and TRBJ2-3; D is perhaps TRBD2 (5 bases). Germline V gene lookup returns CDR1 MDHEN and CDR2 SYDVKM. This CDR3 is built from 14 residues. The V end was cut by 5 bases, the J end by 2 bases, with 11 bases between. CDR3 loop: CASSRGRDTDTQYF. The CDR3 nucleotides read TGTGCCAGCAGTCGAGGACGGGACACAGATACGCAGTATTTT.

The rearrangement uses TRBV14 and TRBJ1-1; possible D gene TRBD1, 6 bases. CDR3 length equals 15 residues. CDR1 and CDR2 (germline): SGHDN, FVKESK. V was shortened by 3 bases and J by 4 bases, with 15 bases between the two germline ends. The CDR3 DNA reads as TGTGCCAGCAGCCACAGGACAGATTCGCCCACTGAAGCTTTCTTT. Amino acid sequence: CASSHRTDSPTEAFF.

The CDR3 protein is CASSLSIGPGDGYTF. The DNA of the CDR3 is TGTGCCAGCAGCTTATCTATAGGACCGGGAGATGGCTACACCTTC. The rearrangement links TRBV7-8 to TRBJ1-2; D gene unclear. Looked up from germline, CDR1 is SGHVS and CDR2 is FQNEAQ. CDR3 size: 15 residues. V was trimmed by 2 bases and J by 6 bases, leaving 16 bases between them.

This clone was counted only a few times. V gene TRBV7-9 combines with J gene TRBJ1-5; a weak D match, TRBD1 (5 bases). V shed 5 bases and J shed 1 base, with 12 bases lying between them. The CDR3 totals 15 residues. The germline V gene has CDR1 SEHNR and CDR2 FQNEAQ (reference sequence). CDR3 sequence reads: CASSPQGDSNQPQHF. The CDR3 DNA reads TGTGCCAGCAGCCCCCAGGGAGACAGCAATCAGCCCCAGCATTTT.

This chain uses TRBV28 with TRBJ2-1, with D perhaps matching TRBD2 (6 bases). The CDR3 contains 14 residues. The V end lost 2 bases, the J end lost 8 bases, and 13 bases lay between the germline ends. Looked up from germline, CDR1 is MDHEN and CDR2 is SYDVKM. The CDR3, as DNA: TGTGCCAGCAGTTTAAACGGGGGAGCGGATGAGCAGTTCTTC. Translation gives CASSLNGGADEQFF.

The chain has TRBV19 and TRBJ2-7; 10 bases line up with TRBD1. The V segment lost 10 bases and the J segment 5 bases; nucleotides outside the gene matches: 5. This CDR3 is built from 12 residues. Germline CDR1 LNHDA, CDR2 SQIVND (reference sequence). CDR3 DNA sequence: TGTGCCACCCGACAGGGGGCCGACGAGCAGTACTTC. This sequence encodes CATRQGADEQYF.

The chain couples TRBV29-1 to TRBJ1-2; the D is unclear. Germline loops: CDR1 SQVTM, CDR2 ANQGSEA. Trimming cost V 1 base and J 5 bases, with 11 bases left between them. The CDR3 runs 13 residues. The CDR3, as DNA: TGCAGCGTTGAAGTTTTGGGATTTTATGGCTACACCTTC. This encodes CSVEVLGFYGYTF.

Within the sample, this clone is hyperexpanded. The rearrangement links TRBV28 to TRBJ1-5; possibly TRBD1 for D (5 bases). Germline V gene lookup returns CDR1 MDHEN and CDR2 SYDVKM. V was pared by 6 bases and J by 7 bases, with 19 bases between. This CDR3 region has 15 residues. CDR3 region: CASRIDLRGEQPQHF. CDR3 sequence (DNA): TGTGCCAGCAGGATAGATCTCCGGGGGGAACAGCCCCAGCATTTT.

V and J are TRBV11-2 and TRBJ1-1, with D maybe TRBD1 (5 bases). The CDR3 is made up of 14 amino acids. The germline CDR1 and CDR2 sequences are SGHAT and FQNNGV. The germline V and J ends were trimmed by 5 bases and 1 base, with 11 bases remaining between them. The CDR3 reads CASSQGSSNTEAFF. The CDR3 bases are TGTGCCAGCAGCCAGGGTTCGTCGAACACTGAAGCTTTCTTT.

This chain links TRBV25-1 with TRBJ2-5; perhaps TRBD2 as D (5 bases). Germline values: CDR1 MGHDK, CDR2 SYGVNS. With 8 bases removed from V and 4 bases from J, the gap between germline ends came to 17 bases. The CDR3 is made up of 14 amino acids. The CDR3 DNA reads TGTGCCAGCTCCCCCCAAGGGAGTGGAGAGACCCAGTACTTC. Its protein product is CASSPQGSGETQYF.

V usage is TRBV4-1 and J usage is TRBJ1-2; TRBD1 matches 7 bases. The ends lost 5 bases at V and 7 bases at J; junction bases unmatched: 10. The length of the CDR3 is 14 residues. CDR1 MGHRA and CDR2 YSYEKL come from the germline V gene. The CDR3 DNA sequence: TGCGCCAGCAGCTCCGGGACAGCAAGGGTTGGCTACACCTTC. It specifies CASSSGTARVGYTF.

V and J are TRBV13 and TRBJ2-2; the match to TRBD2 covers 7 bases. Looked up from germline, CDR1 is PRHDT and CDR2 is FYEKMQ (reference sequence). The CDR3 runs 17 residues. Trimming cost V 0 bases and J 1 base; bases outside gene matches: 5. CDR3 residues: CASSLGLQRENTGELFF. DNA for the CDR3: TGTGCCAGCAGCTTAGGCCTCCAGCGGGAGAACACCGGGGAGCTGTTTTTT.

This chain links TRBV2 with TRBJ2-7, with D hard to call. Trimming left V 6 bases short and J 3 bases short, with 6 bases between. Germline V gives CDR1 SNHLY, CDR2 FYNNEI. The CDR3 is 11 amino acids. The CDR3 DNA sequence: TGTGCCAGCAGGCAAATCTACGAGCAGTACTTC. As protein: CASRQIYEQYF.